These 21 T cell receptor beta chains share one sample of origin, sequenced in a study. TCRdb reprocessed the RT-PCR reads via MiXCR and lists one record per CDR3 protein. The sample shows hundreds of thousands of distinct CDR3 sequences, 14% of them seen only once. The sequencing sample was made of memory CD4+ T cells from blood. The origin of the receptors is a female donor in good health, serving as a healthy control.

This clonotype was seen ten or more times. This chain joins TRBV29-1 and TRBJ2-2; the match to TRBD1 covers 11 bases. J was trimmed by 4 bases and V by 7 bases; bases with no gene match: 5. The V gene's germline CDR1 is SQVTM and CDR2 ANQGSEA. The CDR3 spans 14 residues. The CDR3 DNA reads TGCAGCGGCGGGGGGACAGGGGGCACCGGGGAGCTGTTTTTT. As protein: CSGGGTGGTGELFF.

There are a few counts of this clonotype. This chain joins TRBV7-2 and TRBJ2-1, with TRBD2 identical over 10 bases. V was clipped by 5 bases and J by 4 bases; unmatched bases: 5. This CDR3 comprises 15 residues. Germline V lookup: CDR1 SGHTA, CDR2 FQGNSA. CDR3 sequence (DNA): TGTGCCAGCAGCGGATGGACTAGCGGATACAATGAGCAGTTCTTC. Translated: CASSGWTSGYNEQFF.

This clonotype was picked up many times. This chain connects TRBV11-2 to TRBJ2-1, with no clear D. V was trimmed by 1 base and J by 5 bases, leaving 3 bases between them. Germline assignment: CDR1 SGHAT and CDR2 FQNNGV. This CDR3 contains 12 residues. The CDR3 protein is CASSLGHNEQFF. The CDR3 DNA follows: TGTGCCAGCAGCTTAGGGCACAATGAGCAGTTCTTC.

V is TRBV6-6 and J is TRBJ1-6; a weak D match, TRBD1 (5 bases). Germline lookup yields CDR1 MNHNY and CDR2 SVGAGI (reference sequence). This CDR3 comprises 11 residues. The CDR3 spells CCTGNNSPLHF. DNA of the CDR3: TGTTGTACAGGAAATAATTCACCCCTCCACTTT.

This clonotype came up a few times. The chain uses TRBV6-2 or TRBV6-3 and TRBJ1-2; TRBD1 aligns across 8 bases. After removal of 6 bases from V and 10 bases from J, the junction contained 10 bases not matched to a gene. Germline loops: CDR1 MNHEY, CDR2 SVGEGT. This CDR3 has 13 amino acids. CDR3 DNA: TGTGCCAGCAGCGAGAGTCGGACAGGGCTCTACACCTTC. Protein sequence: CASSESRTGLYTF.

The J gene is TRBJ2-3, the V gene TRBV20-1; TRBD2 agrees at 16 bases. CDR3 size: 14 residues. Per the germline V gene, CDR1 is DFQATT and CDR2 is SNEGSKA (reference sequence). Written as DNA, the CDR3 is TGCAGCGGGACTAGCGGGAGGGGCACAGATACGCAGTATTTT. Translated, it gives CSGTSGRGTDTQYF.

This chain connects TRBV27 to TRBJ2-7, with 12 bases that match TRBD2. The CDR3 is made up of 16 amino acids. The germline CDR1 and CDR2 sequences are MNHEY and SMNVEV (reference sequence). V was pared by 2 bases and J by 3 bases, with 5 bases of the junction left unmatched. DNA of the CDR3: TGTGCCAGCAGTTTAGCTTCTAGCGGGAGGGGCTACGAGCAGTACTTC. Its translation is CASSLASSGRGYEQYF.

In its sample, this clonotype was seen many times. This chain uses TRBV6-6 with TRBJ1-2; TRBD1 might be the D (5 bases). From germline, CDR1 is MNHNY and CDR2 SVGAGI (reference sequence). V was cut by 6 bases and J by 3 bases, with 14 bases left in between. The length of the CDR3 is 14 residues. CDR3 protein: CASSRGTGDYGYTF. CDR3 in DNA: TGTGCCAGCAGCCGAGGGACCGGGGACTATGGCTACACCTTC.

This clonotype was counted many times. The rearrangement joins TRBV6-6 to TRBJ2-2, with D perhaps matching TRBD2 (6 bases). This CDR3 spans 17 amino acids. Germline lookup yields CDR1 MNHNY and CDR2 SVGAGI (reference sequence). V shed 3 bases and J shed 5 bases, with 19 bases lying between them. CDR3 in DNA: TGTGCCAGCAGTTATTGGCCCGGGACTGCTCAGACCGGGGAGCTGTTTTTT. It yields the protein CASSYWPGTAQTGELFF.

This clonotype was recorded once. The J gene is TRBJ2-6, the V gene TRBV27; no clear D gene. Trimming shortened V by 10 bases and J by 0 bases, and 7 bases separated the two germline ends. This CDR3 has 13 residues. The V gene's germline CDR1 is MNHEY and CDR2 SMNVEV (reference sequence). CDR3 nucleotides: TGTGCCACAAGGAGCTCTGGGGCCAACGTCCTGACTTTC. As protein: CATRSSGANVLTF.

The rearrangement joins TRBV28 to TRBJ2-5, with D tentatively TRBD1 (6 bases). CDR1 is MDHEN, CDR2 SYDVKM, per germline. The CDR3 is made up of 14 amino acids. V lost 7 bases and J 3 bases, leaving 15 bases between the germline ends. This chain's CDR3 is CASNQGIVKETQYF. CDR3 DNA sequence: TGTGCCAGCAACCAGGGGATAGTGAAAGAGACCCAGTACTTC.

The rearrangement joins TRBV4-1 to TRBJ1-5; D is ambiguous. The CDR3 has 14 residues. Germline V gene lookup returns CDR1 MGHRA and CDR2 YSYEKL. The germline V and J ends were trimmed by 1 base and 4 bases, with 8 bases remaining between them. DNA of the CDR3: TGCGCCAGCAGCCAAGGGCAGAGAAATCAGCCCCAGCATTTT. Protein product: CASSQGQRNQPQHF.

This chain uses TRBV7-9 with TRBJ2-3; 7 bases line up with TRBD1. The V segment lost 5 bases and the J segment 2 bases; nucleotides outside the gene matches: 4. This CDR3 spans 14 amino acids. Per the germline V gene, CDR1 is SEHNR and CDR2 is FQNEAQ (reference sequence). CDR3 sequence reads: CASSPTGFTDTQYF. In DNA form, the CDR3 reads TGTGCCAGCAGCCCGACAGGGTTCACAGATACGCAGTATTTT.

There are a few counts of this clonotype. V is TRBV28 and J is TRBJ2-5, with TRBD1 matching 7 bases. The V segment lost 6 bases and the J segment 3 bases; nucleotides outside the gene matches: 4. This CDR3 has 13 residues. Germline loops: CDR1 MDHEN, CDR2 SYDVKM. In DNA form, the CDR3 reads TGTGCCAGCAGATTCACAGGGGAAGAGACCCAGTACTTC. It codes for CASRFTGEETQYF.

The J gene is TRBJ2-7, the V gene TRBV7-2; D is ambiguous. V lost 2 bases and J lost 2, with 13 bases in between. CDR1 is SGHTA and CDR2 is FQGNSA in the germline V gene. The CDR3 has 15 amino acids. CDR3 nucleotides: TGTGCCAGCAGCTTAACAAATGACCAGACCTACGAGCAGTACTTC. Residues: CASSLTNDQTYEQYF. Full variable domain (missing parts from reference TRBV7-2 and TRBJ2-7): GAGVSQSPSNKVTEKGKDVELRCDPISGHTALYWYRQSLGQGLEFLIYFQGNSAPDKSGLPSDRFSAERTGGSVSTLTIQRTQQEDSAVYLCASSLTNDQTYEQYFGPGTRLTVT.

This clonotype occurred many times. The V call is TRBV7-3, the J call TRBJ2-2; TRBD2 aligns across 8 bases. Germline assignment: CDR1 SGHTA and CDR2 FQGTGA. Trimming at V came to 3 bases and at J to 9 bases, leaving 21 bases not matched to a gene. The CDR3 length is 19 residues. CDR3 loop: CASSFPPTTGGPSRRELFF. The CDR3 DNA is TGTGCCAGCAGCTTCCCCCCAACGACGGGAGGGCCTTCTCGCCGGGAGCTGTTTTTT. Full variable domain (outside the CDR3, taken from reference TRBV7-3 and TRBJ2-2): GAGVSQTPSNKVTEKGKYVELRCDPISGHTALYWYRQSLGQGPEFLIYFQGTGAADDSGLPNDRFFAVRPEGSVSTLKIQRTERGDSAVYLCASSFPPTTGGPSRRELFFGEGSRLTVL.

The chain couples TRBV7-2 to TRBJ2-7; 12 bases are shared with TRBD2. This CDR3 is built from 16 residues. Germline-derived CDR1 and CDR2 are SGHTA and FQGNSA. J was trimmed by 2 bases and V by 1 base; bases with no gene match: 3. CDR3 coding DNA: TGTGCCAGCAGCTTAGGACTAGCGGGAGTGCCCTACGAGCAGTACTTC. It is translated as CASSLGLAGVPYEQYF.

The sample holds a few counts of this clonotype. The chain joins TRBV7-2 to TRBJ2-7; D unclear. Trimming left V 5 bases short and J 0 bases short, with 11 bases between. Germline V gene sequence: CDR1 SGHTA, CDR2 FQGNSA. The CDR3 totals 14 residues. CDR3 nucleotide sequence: TGTGCCAGCAGCGCCCAGGAGAGCTCCTACGAGCAGTACTTC. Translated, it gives CASSAQESSYEQYF.

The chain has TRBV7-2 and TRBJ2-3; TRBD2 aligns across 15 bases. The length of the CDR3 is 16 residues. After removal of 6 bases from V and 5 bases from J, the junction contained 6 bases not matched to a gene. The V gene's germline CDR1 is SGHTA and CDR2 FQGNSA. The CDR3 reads CASRFGLAGGGDTQYF. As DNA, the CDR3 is TGTGCCAGCAGATTCGGACTAGCGGGAGGGGGAGATACGCAGTATTTT.

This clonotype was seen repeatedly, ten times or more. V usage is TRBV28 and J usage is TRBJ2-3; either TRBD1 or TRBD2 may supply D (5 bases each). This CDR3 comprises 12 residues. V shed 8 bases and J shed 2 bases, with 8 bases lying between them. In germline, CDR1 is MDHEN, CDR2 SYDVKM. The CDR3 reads CASRDHTDTQYF. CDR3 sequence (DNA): TGTGCCAGCCGGGACCACACAGATACGCAGTATTTT.

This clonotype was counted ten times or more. In DNA form, the CDR3 reads TGCGCCAGCAGCTTGGGGATTAACAGGGGAAGCGAAAAACTGTTTTTT. Its protein is CASSLGINRGSEKLFF. The chain uses TRBV5-1 and TRBJ1-4; 7 nucleotides agree with TRBD1. Trimming removed 0 bases from V and 8 bases from J; junction bases left unmatched: 10. CDR3 length equals 16 residues. CDR1 is SGHRS, CDR2 YFSETQ, per germline.